The TCR beta chain described here comes from a study of blood T cell repertoires in COVID-19. Looking at the study overall: Researchers got acute and convalescent COVID-19 samples from the United States, Italy and Spain. PBMCs, B-cell-depleted T cells, or T cells were the source of the cDNA or gDNA that made up the material.

Authors' analysis steps: Reference gene primer amplification gave estimated nucleated cell counts. The data were produced by immunoSEQ multiplex PCR, yet TCRdb's version contains in-frame clones alone and is incomplete. The V and J calls and clone size come from that table; D and trimming were worked out from the DNA. Found here are 280,000 or so clones, around 88% of them singletons; the top ten hold around 2.1%. This CDR3 spans 14 amino acids. Germline V CDR1 and CDR2: MDHEN, SYDVKM. J gave up 5 bases and V 6 bases, and 7 bases lay outside the gene matches. In this sample, this clone turned up a few times.

The sequence derives from a woman under 40 who had recovered from COVID-19. Specimen: peripheral blood. V usage is TRBV28 and J usage is TRBJ2-3; 8 bases match TRBD2. The CDR3 sequence: CASSPSGSQDTQYF. In DNA form, the CDR3 reads TGTGCCAGCAGCCCAAGCGGGAGTCAAGATACGCAGTATTTT.